Listed below are T cell receptor beta chains from one sample, sequenced in a study of patients and donors after allogeneic stem cell transplantation. One entry per CDR3 protein results from TCRdb running MiXCR on the RT-PCR reads. The profile shows about 74,000 distinct CDR3 sequences, about 30% of them singletons. The specimen sequenced was blood, either unsorted or a sorted T cell fraction (not recorded which). The receptor set was obtained from a human donor who was either an allogeneic HSCT recipient or a stem cell or donor lymphocyte infusion donor (not recorded which). It is not recorded whose cells these are; they may come from a transplant donor. Each CDR3 is given with its conserved first and last residue. The listing skips clone size in some rows; elsewhere it reads once, few, many or a size class.

v_call: TRBV6-2/TRBV6-3; clone_size: few; cdr3_aa: CASTVLPGLTHEQFF
v_call: TRBV2; clone_size: few; cdr3_aa: CASSGYRETYKNIQYF
v_call: TRBV24-1; clone_size: -; cdr3_aa: CATSDLKGAPQHF
v_call: TRBV13; clone_size: -; cdr3_aa: CASSPGLASSYNEQFF
v_call: TRBV5-1; clone_size: -; cdr3_aa: CASSLAGLGWYTF
v_call: TRBV7-3; clone_size: -; cdr3_aa: CASSQSPDTDTQYF
v_call: TRBV12-3/TRBV12-4; clone_size: few; cdr3_aa: CASIRTSGGFNEQFF
v_call: TRBV7-3; clone_size: few; cdr3_aa: CASSYDTYTEAFF
v_call: TRBV20-1; clone_size: few; cdr3_aa: CSARKTGNTEAFF
v_call: TRBV2; clone_size: -; cdr3_aa: CASSQGFQDLPQHF
v_call: TRBV19; clone_size: -; cdr3_aa: CASSIWPSTEAFF
v_call: TRBV15; clone_size: -; cdr3_aa: CATSRGQGSSGANVLTF
v_call: TRBV3-1; clone_size: -; cdr3_aa: CASSGGPSDEAFF
v_call: TRBV29-1; clone_size: -; cdr3_aa: CSVSTLNTEAFF
v_call: TRBV5-1; clone_size: -; cdr3_aa: CASSFFVRGPQETQYF
v_call: TRBV11-2; clone_size: -; cdr3_aa: CASSPLAGVHNEQFF
v_call: TRBV4-2; clone_size: -; cdr3_aa: CASSQAQGIRTSYEQYF
v_call: TRBV20-1; clone_size: -; cdr3_aa: CSAREGTGVQAEAFF
v_call: TRBV20-1; clone_size: -; cdr3_aa: CSARGPRGGGRIPFEQYF
v_call: TRBV5-1; clone_size: -; cdr3_aa: CASSRSPGWPDTQYF
v_call: TRBV10-3; clone_size: few; cdr3_aa: CAISVDSDYGYTF
v_call: TRBV7-2; clone_size: -; cdr3_aa: CASSFSGASTDTQYF
v_call: TRBV15; clone_size: few; cdr3_aa: CATSRDWGTSTHSGNTIYF
v_call: TRBV14; clone_size: -; cdr3_aa: CASSPNTDTQYF
v_call: TRBV7-9; clone_size: -; cdr3_aa: CASSQGAMNTEAFF
v_call: TRBV5-6; clone_size: -; cdr3_aa: CASSPTRVGSYNEQFF
v_call: TRBV24-1; clone_size: few; cdr3_aa: CATSDFGGDVSYNEQFF
v_call: TRBV29-1; clone_size: -; cdr3_aa: CSVGGQPYGYTF
v_call: TRBV24-1; clone_size: -; cdr3_aa: CATSRGGNQPQHF
v_call: TRBV19; clone_size: many; cdr3_aa: CASSRGTSGNTIYF
v_call: TRBV6-2/TRBV6-3; clone_size: -; cdr3_aa: CASRTLTPGETNTEAFF